This TCR beta chain was profiled in a study of cytomegalovirus exposure and HLA in healthy donors (dated by TCRdb to about 2017). In the study overall: In an earlier analysis of 587 of the donors, 250 to 300 Gb of sequence data and 117 million unique TCR beta sequences from roughly 190 million T cells were reported. The study was designed to test whether signatures of past pathogen exposure could be identified by cataloging public T cell receptors. High-throughput TCR immunosequencing, statistical association of individual TCRs with disease status, and machine learning were combined to predict cytomegalovirus infection status. In a later analysis, previously published TCR beta repertoires from 500 to 750 donors were re-analyzed and high-resolution HLA genotyping was added so that TCR occurrence patterns could be studied. An earlier analysis of around 580 of the donors used high-throughput TCR beta sequencing to judge whether each TCR beta V gene segment behaved as functional or pseudogenic. Roughly 5 DR-DQ haplotypes were handled as single units for association and clustering because linkage in the cohort was strong. A later genetic analysis took genome-wide SNP genotypes for about three fifths of the roughly 700 donors and used that subset as a discovery cohort. Both class I and class II loci were covered by HLA typing, at four-digit resolution. Alongside the repertoire data, information on donor age, sex, ethnicity and CMV serostatus was compiled. Among some 400 genotyped donors of the cohort, an average of roughly 230,000 unique TCR beta nucleotide sequences was sequenced per donor, of which approximately 18% were non-productive. Rather than drawing on any new phenotypic data, the later analysis identified candidate immune exposures from TCR beta sequences and the way those sequences occurred across donors. In addition to the first cohort of about 650 subjects, a separate validation cohort of approximately 110 different subjects was used. An early release that covered roughly 600 HLA-typed donors contained around 300 gigabases of sequencing data and 75 million to 100 million unique TCR sequences. All discovery cohort repertoires had been generated on a single sequencing platform. The number of typed donors differed by locus: about 620-630 for A, B, C, DRB1 and DQB1; some 500 for DQA1; approximately 610 for DPA1; and some 470 for DPB1. Among the approximately 400 genotyped donors, approximately 77% belonged to the genetic ancestry cluster associated with self-reported Caucasian donors. Using immunosequencing, the study profiled T cell repertoires from 640 or so subjects and related those repertoires to cytomegalovirus serostatus. The research as a whole found: An earlier analysis of approximately 500 of the donors showed that most TCR beta V segments appeared in productive rearrangements either about 90% or about 30% of the time, which broadly matched IMGT annotations. The presence/absence analyses assumed that sequencing depth was roughly uniform across donors, and that assumption may not be true. V-gene and J-gene trimming of TCR beta chains was associated with a missense DCLRE1C variant in a later genetic analysis, and the association was replicated in an independent cohort. A further reported finding was that TCR beta sequences accurately predicted the HLA-A and HLA-B alleles for most subjects in the first cohort. It was suggested by the authors that the approach could potentially be generalized to other disease states and immunological phenotypes. In this cohort, only TCR beta chains were sequenced, and detectable features were limited by the absence of alpha or paired-chain data. Correlated functional status among segregating V segments might reflect linkage disequilibrium, but an unknown experimental factor could not be ruled out. Strong co-occurrence of HLA alleles, especially DR and DQ, made assigning TCR associations to individual alleles difficult. In a later analysis, TCR association rates were found to vary across HLA loci, with the most associated TCRs seen for DRB1 alleles and the fewest for HLA-C alleles. A later genetic analysis reported fewer N-insertions in productive TCRs among donors in an Asian-associated ancestry cluster than the roughly 700-donor mean. CMV serostatus was the only immune exposure information available for the cohort. Compared with equally common non-associated chains, HLA-associated TCR beta chains in a later analysis were more clonally expanded and had lower generation probabilities. In vitro tests confirmed that a few of the cytomegalovirus-associated TCR beta chains recognize cytomegalovirus antigens. The earlier analysis of some 560 of the donors excluded roughly 17 rarely observed V segments, including chromosome 9 orphons, because counts were too low. Most CMV-associated TCR beta chains appeared to be HLA-restricted in a later analysis, and the HLA associations seemed to be driven largely by CMV exposure. The study listed around 160 TCR beta chains as associated with cytomegalovirus. While some public TCRs were present in many individuals, most TCR sequences turned up only very rarely across donors. HLA typing was unavailable for some donors at each locus, so association tests used only the typed subset. Several of the top co-occurrence clusters appeared to be linked to parvovirus B19, influenza, CMV and Epstein-Barr virus, according to a later analysis. At a false discovery rate of 0.05, a later analysis linked 16,000 or so TCR beta sequences to specific HLA alleles. A cluster of highly shared sequence variants was judged likely to represent a technical artifact of the sequencing pipeline. In both the original and validation cohorts, the classifier was reported to diagnose cytomegalovirus status with high specificity and sensitivity.

The cohort consisted of some 670 healthy bone marrow donors. Cohort members were all nominally healthy when sampled, although unrecorded immune exposures were likely present. The donor was CMV seronegative and was included in the group of a few hundred seronegative cohort members. Every donor gave a peripheral blood sample, and the peripheral blood mononuclear cells from that sample were used for TCR beta sequencing. Genomic DNA was extracted from the blood cell samples with the Qiagen DNeasy Blood Extraction Kit. The library was obtained by the immunoSEQ multiplex PCR assay. A mixture of 60 forward primers for TCR Vbeta segments and 13 reverse primers for TCR Jbeta segments was used in the multiplex PCR. The CDR3 region of rearranged TCR beta genes was amplified from genomic DNA by a multiplex PCR assay. On the Illumina HiSeq System, the amplified TCR beta libraries were sequenced as 87-base-pair reads. In the paper's pipeline: A later analysis counted tens of millions of unique TCR beta chains across the roughly 700 repertoires, and roughly 11 million of these chains were shared by at least two donors. Raw reads were error-corrected and collapsed into unique sequences by a nearest-neighbor algorithm in which closely related sequences were merged to remove PCR and sequencing errors. Alignment of CDR3 sequences to IMGT reference sequences was used to assign V, D and J gene segments. Each retained sequence needed at least a six-nucleotide match to both a V gene segment and a J gene segment. Rearrangements were called productive when the CDR3 lacked stop codons and stayed in frame with V and J; all others were non-productive. Following IMGT convention, CDR3 was defined as the stretch from the second conserved V-encoded cysteine up to the conserved J-encoded phenylalanine. The earlier analysis of 587 of the donors excluded any sequence lacking an unambiguous match to a single V gene segment. An earlier analysis of a few hundred of the donors called V segments functional above 56.7% productive rearrangements and segregating when the between-donor standard deviation exceeded 5%. A statistical classification framework was developed to diagnose cytomegalovirus status using the catalog of TCR beta chain sequences. V and J gene assignment, in a later analysis, came from comparing TCR nucleotide sequences with IMGT/GENE-DB human TR gene sequences. A later analysis assigned CDR3 sequences and most-parsimonious VDJ recombination scenarios with the TCRdist pipeline. In a later analysis, each TCR beta chain was defined by its CDR3 amino acid sequence together with its V-gene family, and reads without a unique V-gene family were excluded. In a later analysis, 500 to 650 highly shared, low-generation-probability nucleotide sequences were removed to address suspected cross-contamination and a sequencing artifact. For each public chain, a later analysis derived a clonal expansion index from normalized ranks of inferred template counts within each repertoire. A later analysis computed generation probabilities with a VDJ recombination model fitted to out-of-frame rearrangements, and checked the results against IGoR. Hypergeometric tests were used in a later analysis to score TCR-TCR, TCR-HLA and TCR-CMV co-occurrence, with a repertoire-size bias correction applied to the TCR pairs. False discovery rates were estimated in a later analysis by permuting HLA or CMV assignments 20 times. In a later analysis, co-occurring TCRs were grouped using DBSCAN, with TCRdist sequence similarity added in when clustering inside HLA-allele-positive subsets. Repertoires with fewer than 30,000 or more than 120,000 public chains, plus five repertoires with anomalous nucleotide sharing, were excluded from co-occurrence clustering. The immuneACCESS repertoire file appears here via TCRdb, limited to in-frame rearrangements. These files lack a portion of the clones; in checked studies, under half of the deficit traces to unresolved V genes, and the cause of the others is not known. The D gene and trimming were derived from the DNA, and the V and J assignments and clone size from that table. This sample is represented by about 180,000 clones; 76% of them were singletons. 1.5% to 2% of the sample rests with the top ten.

As regards this clone: What this receptor recognizes is not known. No much larger clonotype is one base removed from it; base qualities were not supplied.

Sequencing was done on a sample of PBMCs. The source of this sequence is a man between 18 and 35 years old in good health and CMV-seronegative.

The DNA sequence is given as TGCGCCAGGGGGGGACAGGGGAGGGCTAATGAAAAACTGTTTTTT. Its translation is CARGGQGRANEKLFF. The V gene is TRBV10-1 and the J gene is TRBJ1-4; 10 central nucleotides agree with TRBD1. V ends up 9 bases short and J 3 bases short, with an unmatched junction base count of 7. Sequences WNHNN (CDR1) and SYGVQD (CDR2) are obtained from the germline V gene (reference sequence). From the cysteine through the phenylalanine, the CDR3 covers 15 amino acids. Just the 45-base CDR3 DNA is kept, in frame starting at base 1.